This TCR beta chain was sequenced in a study of cytomegalovirus exposure and HLA in healthy donors (dated by TCRdb to between 2016 and 2019). Notes on the research overall: An earlier analysis of roughly 500 of the donors reported 276 Gb of sequence data and 95 million to 120 million unique TCR beta sequences obtained from around 170 million T cells. Of the roughly 400 genotyped donors, around 81% fell in the genetic ancestry cluster associated with self-reported Caucasian donors. A later genetic analysis used genome-wide SNP genotypes for about three fifths of the roughly 700 donors, treating that subset as a discovery cohort. Four to six DR-DQ haplotypes were handled as single units for association and clustering, since linkage in the cohort was strong. Besides the first cohort of hundreds of subjects, a separate validation cohort made up of 120 different subjects was used. In an earlier analysis of several hundred of the donors, high-throughput TCR beta sequencing was used to judge whether each TCR beta V gene segment behaved as functional or pseudogenic. A later analysis re-analyzed previously published TCR beta repertoires from 550 to 700 donors and added high-resolution HLA genotyping to study TCR occurrence patterns. The study used immunosequencing to profile the T cell repertoires of several hundred subjects and linked those repertoires to cytomegalovirus serostatus. To predict cytomegalovirus infection status, the study combined high-throughput TCR immunosequencing, statistical association of individual TCRs with disease status, and machine learning. Donor age, sex, ethnicity and CMV serostatus were compiled alongside the repertoire data. Every discovery cohort repertoire had been produced on one sequencing platform. The study was designed to test whether signatures of past pathogen exposure could be identified by cataloging public T cell receptors. Approximately 300 gigabases of sequencing data and approximately 91 million unique TCR sequences made up an early release that covered roughly 670 HLA-typed donors. HLA typing included class I and class II loci at four-digit resolution. Among about 370 genotyped donors of the cohort, an average of around 250,000 unique TCR beta nucleotide sequences was sequenced per donor, of which approximately 18% were non-productive. The number of typed donors differed by locus: about 620-640 for A, B, C, DRB1 and DQB1; some 500 for DQA1; over 600 for DPA1; and 400 to 480 for DPB1. In the later analysis, no new phenotypic data were used to find candidate immune exposures; instead, reliance was placed on TCR beta sequences and their occurrence across donors. General study outcomes and caveats: Because counts were too low, 15 to 20 rarely observed V segments, including chromosome 9 orphons, were left out of the earlier analysis of approximately 580 of the donors. For the cohort, immune exposure information was limited to CMV serostatus. Specific HLA alleles were associated with about 17,000 TCR beta sequences at a false discovery rate of 0.05 in a later analysis. The classifier was reported to diagnose cytomegalovirus status with high specificity and sensitivity in both the original cohort and the validation cohort. Because some donors lacked HLA typing at each locus, the association tests relied only on the typed subset. V-gene and J-gene trimming of TCR beta chains was associated with a missense DCLRE1C variant in a later genetic analysis, and the association was replicated in an independent cohort. Several of the top co-occurrence clusters appeared to be linked to parvovirus B19, influenza, CMV and Epstein-Barr virus, according to a later analysis. In a later analysis, HLA-associated TCR beta chains were found to be more clonally expanded and to have lower generation probabilities than equally common non-associated chains. In a later analysis, most CMV-associated TCR beta chains were found to appear HLA-restricted, with HLA associations seemingly driven largely by CMV exposure. A cluster of highly shared sequence variants was judged likely to be a technical artifact of the sequencing pipeline. Across donors, most TCR sequences were observed very rarely, whereas some public TCRs were present in many individuals. An earlier analysis of approximately 570 of the donors showed that most TCR beta V segments appeared in productive rearrangements either about 87% or about 30% of the time, which broadly matched IMGT annotations. According to a later analysis, TCR association rates differed among HLA loci, with DRB1 alleles showing the most associated TCRs and HLA-C alleles showing the fewest. According to a later genetic analysis, donors in an Asian-associated ancestry cluster had fewer N-insertions in productive TCRs than the approximately 650-donor mean. In vitro tests confirmed that a few of the cytomegalovirus-associated TCR beta chains recognize cytomegalovirus antigens. Strong co-occurrence of HLA alleles, especially DR and DQ, made assigning TCR associations to individual alleles difficult. Linkage disequilibrium might explain the correlated functional status among segregating V segments, but an unknown experimental factor could not be excluded. Presence/absence analyses assumed roughly uniform sequencing depth across donors, an assumption that may not hold. The authors suggested that the approach could potentially be extended to other disease states and immunological phenotypes. A further reported finding was that TCR beta sequences accurately predicted the HLA-A and HLA-B alleles for most subjects in the first cohort. The study gave a list of around 170 TCR beta chains associated with cytomegalovirus. Only TCR beta chains were sequenced in this cohort, and the absence of alpha or paired-chain data limited detectable features.

Of note for this clone: The clone's antigen remains unknown.

Library prep was done by the immunoSEQ multiplex PCR assay. The multiplex PCR relied on a mix of 60 forward primers for TCR Vbeta segments and 13 reverse primers for TCR Jbeta segments. The CDR3 region of rearranged TCR beta genes was amplified from genomic DNA by a multiplex PCR assay. The amplified TCR beta libraries were sequenced on the Illumina HiSeq System as 87-base-pair reads. On the authors' methods: A later analysis counted about 80 million unique TCR beta chains across the 666 repertoires, and 10 million to 11 million of these chains were shared by at least two donors. A nearest-neighbor algorithm error-corrected the raw reads and collapsed the reads into unique sequences, merging closely related sequences to remove PCR and sequencing errors. To assign V, D and J gene segments, CDR3 sequences were aligned to IMGT reference sequences. For a sequence to be retained, a match of at least six nucleotides to both a V gene segment and a J gene segment was required. A rearrangement was called productive if the CDR3 had no stop codons and remained in frame with V and J, and every other rearrangement was called non-productive. CDR3 was defined according to IMGT convention as the region running from the second conserved V-encoded cysteine to the conserved J-encoded phenylalanine. The earlier analysis of approximately 500 of the donors excluded sequences that lacked an unambiguous match to a single V gene segment. In an earlier analysis of 450 to 750 of the donors, a V segment was called functional when productive rearrangements were above 56.7%, and segregating when the standard deviation between donors exceeded 5%. A statistical classification framework was developed to diagnose cytomegalovirus status using the catalog of TCR beta chain sequences. V and J gene assignment, in a later analysis, came from comparing TCR nucleotide sequences with IMGT/GENE-DB human TR gene sequences. In a later analysis, CDR3 sequences and most-parsimonious VDJ recombination scenarios were assigned using the TCRdist pipeline. A later analysis defined each TCR beta chain by its CDR3 amino acid sequence plus V-gene family, and excluded reads lacking a unique V-gene family. In a later analysis, 450 to 600 highly shared, low-generation-probability nucleotide sequences were removed to address suspected cross-contamination and a sequencing artifact. In a later analysis, a clonal expansion index was calculated for each public chain from normalized within-repertoire ranks of inferred template counts. A later analysis computed generation probabilities with a VDJ recombination model fitted to out-of-frame rearrangements, and checked the results against IGoR. In a later analysis, hypergeometric tests were used to score TCR-TCR, TCR-HLA and TCR-CMV co-occurrence, with a repertoire-size bias correction applied to TCR pairs. False discovery rates were estimated in a later analysis by permuting HLA or CMV assignments 20 times. In a later analysis, co-occurring TCRs were grouped using DBSCAN, with TCRdist sequence similarity added in when clustering inside HLA-allele-positive subsets. Co-occurrence clustering excluded repertoires with fewer than 30,000 or more than 120,000 public chains, plus five with anomalous nucleotide sharing. Sourced from immuneACCESS, this table was stored by TCRdb with only in-frame sequences that have V and J called. A share of the clones is absent; for the studies checked, an unresolved V gene accounts for under half, and the remainder has no known explanation. The V and J calls and clone size come from that table; D and trimming were worked out from the DNA. The sample's clone listing holds about 130,000 clones. 2% of the sample is in the top ten clones.

The cohort comprised several hundred healthy bone marrow donors. At the time of sampling, all cohort members were nominally healthy, though unrecorded immune exposures were likely present. The donor was CMV seronegative and belonged to the group of 352 seronegative cohort members. Each donor provided a peripheral blood sample, and peripheral blood mononuclear cells were used for TCR beta sequencing. Genomic DNA extraction from the blood cell samples was performed with the Qiagen DNeasy Blood Extraction Kit. The sequenced sample was PBMCs. This sequence was found in a woman aged 60 to 75 in good health and CMV-seronegative.

Here is the DNA: TGTGCCAGCAGTGATCCTACTAGCGGGGCTGTCGAGACCCAGTACTTC. It encodes CASSDPTSGAVETQYF. Recombination connected TRBV6-1 to TRBJ2-5; TRBD2 matches 10 bases in the middle. The CDR3 covers 16 residues, taking in both the cysteine and the phenylalanine. The CDR3 DNA has 48 bases and is translated from base 1. Trimming removed 3 bases from V and 5 bases from J; the gene matches leave 9 bases unexplained. Taken from the germline V gene, the CDR1 and CDR2 loops are MNHNS and SASEGT.